The entry below gives a single TCR beta chain sequence along with its context. As yet, its antigen is unknown. Antigen-specific CD4+ T cells were expanded with viral peptide pools in the ViraFEST assay before sequencing. A roughly 11-day culture period preceded the isolation of CD4+ T cells. Participants each got two BNT162b2 or mRNA-1273 vaccine doses. Vaccine recipients lacked prior SARS-CoV-2 infection and had negative nucleocapsid antibodies. Researchers reported culturing approximately 2.2 million PBMC in each well, adding around 10 IU/ml IL-2 and approximately 10 ug/ml peptides. The authors replaced half the medium with IL-2 medium on days 3 and 7. This CDR3 is built from 16 residues. Germline CDR1 reads MDHEN; CDR2 reads SYDVKM. With V trimmed by 6 bases and J by 5 bases, 8 bases remained unmatched. This table comes from immunoSEQ multiplex PCR, and its TCRdb copy is limited to in-frame clones, with some not included. The sample includes around 25,000 clones, approximately 79% of them seen just once.

The source of the sample is a study of vaccination effects on CD4 cells after COVID-19. The overall study: Researchers obtained post-vaccine samples at a median of 72 days past the second dose.

This clonotype originated in a human donor who received a COVID-19 vaccine. Some clones in this sample may be carry-over from other donors' samples. The genes are TRBV28 and TRBJ1-6; 9 nucleotides agree with TRBD1. Material: CD4+ T cells from PBMCs cultured with SARS-CoV-2 spike peptides, obtained after COVID-19 vaccination. The CDR3: CASSNRGRGDNSPLHF. The DNA for the CDR3 is TGTGCCAGCAGCAACAGGGGGCGAGGGGATAATTCACCCCTCCACTTT.